Listed below are T cell receptor beta chains from one sample, sequenced in a study of T-cell reconstitution after alpha-beta-depleted transplantation in children. Each CDR3 protein is one row after TCRdb ran MiXCR on the PCR reads. The sample holds about 980,000 distinct CDR3 sequences; around 30% are singletons and the top ten take more than 25%. Sequencing was performed on PBMCs, mostly from graft donor cells, taken 360 days after TCRalphabeta/CD19-depleted stem cell transplant. These receptors all stem from a boy less than two years old who had a stem cell transplant for SCID, so the T cells may come from the graft donor. The CDR3 runs from the conserved cysteine through the conserved F or W. The order of the fields is D gene, clone size, CDR3 length, J gene, V gene, CDR3 DNA, CDR3 protein. D genes are given only for firm matches. Not every row has a clone size; where given, it reads once, few, many or a size class.

>-|-|14|TRBJ1-3|TRBV20-1
TGCAGTGCTACTGACAGGAACTCTGGAAACACCATATATTTT
CSATDRNSGNTIYF
>TRBD1|-|20|TRBJ1-5|TRBV11-1
TGTGCCAGCAGCTTAGCGCGGGGGACAGGGTTTGGGCCTTTCAATCAGCCCCAGCATTTT
CASSLARGTGFGPFNQPQHF
>-|-|13|TRBJ2-1|TRBV20-1
TGCAGTGCCCACAGGGTTCTGCACAATGAGCAGTTCTTC
CSAHRVLHNEQFF
>-|-|15|TRBJ1-1|TRBV3-1
TGTGCCAGCAGCCACCTACACCATCAGAACACTGAAGCTTTCTTT
CASSHLHHQNTEAFF
>-|-|14|TRBJ1-2|TRBV29-1
TGCAGCGTTGAATCTGAGAGGACAGCCTATGGCTACACCTTC
CSVESERTAYGYTF
>-|-|15|TRBJ1-5|TRBV5-6
TGTGCCAGCAGCTTGGGTCCGGTTGGGGGGCAGCCCCAGCATTTT
CASSLGPVGGQPQHF
>TRBD2|-|17|TRBJ2-7|TRBV5-1
TGCGCCAGCAGGGACCTAGCGGGGGGCAGGAGCTCCTACGAGCAGTACTTC
CASRDLAGGRSSYEQYF
>-|-|14|TRBJ2-3|TRBV14
TGTGCCAGCAGCCAGCACTTAATGGTGGATACGCAGTATTTT
CASSQHLMVDTQYF
>-|few|16|TRBJ2-1|TRBV20-1
TGCAGTGCTAGAAGGAGTCCGATTAATGGATACAATGAGCAGTTCTTC
CSARRSPINGYNEQFF
>TRBD2|few|14|TRBJ2-7|TRBV9
TGTGCCAGCAGCGTAAAAGCGGGGGGGCCCGAGCAGTACTTC
CASSVKAGGPEQYF
>-|-|12|TRBJ2-3|TRBV20-1
TGCAGTGTGGATGCGGGGACAGATACGCAGTATTTT
CSVDAGTDTQYF
>-|-|18|TRBJ2-7|TRBV11-2
TGTGCCAGCAGCCGATTCGGGGGCAAACTAAGTTCGAGGCTCGAGCAGTACTTC
CASSRFGGKLSSRLEQYF
>-|-|14|TRBJ2-7|TRBV7-2
TGTGCCAGCAGCTTTAACACCTTCTCCTACGAGCAGTACTTC
CASSFNTFSYEQYF
>-|-|15|TRBJ2-7|TRBV5-1
TGCGCCAGCAGCTCGGAGCAGGGTTCGACCTACGAGCAGTACTTC
CASSSEQGSTYEQYF
>-|few|13|TRBJ2-1|TRBV5-1
TGCGCCAGCAGAGCCTTTTCCTACAATGAGCAGTTCTTC
CASRAFSYNEQFF
>-|-|15|TRBJ1-1|TRBV7-6
TGTGCCAGCAGCTACACATGGGGTGAGAACACTGAAGCTTTCTTT
CASSYTWGENTEAFF
>-|few|18|TRBJ1-1|TRBV20-1
TGCAGTGCTAGGACAAGGACAAGAACTATTTTCATGAACACTGAAGCTTTCTTT
CSARTRTRTIFMNTEAFF
>-|few|19|TRBJ2-7|TRBV4-2
TGTGCCAGCAGCCAAGAATCATACCAACTCTGGGGCTCCGCCTACGAGCAGTACTTC
CASSQESYQLWGSAYEQYF
>-|-|13|TRBJ1-2|TRBV12-3/TRBV12-4
TGTGCCAGCAGACCCACAGGGAACTATGGCTACACCTTC
CASRPTGNYGYTF
>-|-|14|TRBJ2-7|TRBV20-1
TGCAGTGCGGGAATGGCAGGGGGGCTTGGGGAGCAGTACTTC
CSAGMAGGLGEQYF
>TRBD1|few|14|TRBJ1-6|TRBV6-5
TGTGCCAGCAGTTACAGGGACAGGGAATCACCCCTCCACTTT
CASSYRDRESPLHF
>-|few|14|TRBJ2-2|TRBV18
TGTGCCAGCTCACCACAGGGGTTCACCGGGGAGCTGTTTTTT
CASSPQGFTGELFF
>-|-|13|TRBJ2-7|TRBV7-9
TGTGCCAGCAGACGTAGTCATGGGAACGAGCAGTACTTC
CASRRSHGNEQYF
>-|-|13|TRBJ2-7|TRBV18
TGTGCCAGCTCAGGATCCGGGACCCGCGAGCAGTACTTC
CASSGSGTREQYF
>-|-|15|TRBJ2-1|TRBV18
TGTGCCAGCTCACCATCCGACAGGTCCTACAATGAGCAGTTCTTC
CASSPSDRSYNEQFF
>-|few|14|TRBJ1-4|TRBV6-1
TGTGCCAGCAGACCCTTGACAGTACTAGAAAAACTGTTTTTT
CASRPLTVLEKLFF
>-|-|14|TRBJ1-1|TRBV7-9
TGTGCCAGCAGCCTAGCGGGGCTGCGGACTGAAGCTTTCTTT
CASSLAGLRTEAFF
>-|-|16|TRBJ2-7|TRBV4-3
TGCGCCAGCAGCCAAGGAAGCGGGTTGAGCTCCTACGAGCAGTACTTC
CASSQGSGLSSYEQYF